One sample yielded the 30 T cell receptor beta chains listed below, sequenced in a study of blood T cell repertoires in COVID-19. TCRdb's table, derived via immunoSEQ multiplex PCR, lists solely in-frame clones and lacks some. The sample yields about 130,000 clones, around 85% seen once. Sample: peripheral blood. The receptors come from a human donor in a cohort sampled during active COVID-19.

This sequence joins TRBV5-1 and TRBJ2-2; TRBD1 is a possible D gene (6 bases). The length of the CDR3 is 13 residues. Per the germline V gene, CDR1 is SGHRS and CDR2 is YFSETQ. V lost 4 bases, J lost 6 bases, and 10 bases lay in between. CDR3 loop: CASSPTGPGELFF. CDR3 nucleotide sequence: TGCGCCAGCAGCCCGACAGGTCCCGGGGAGCTGTTTTTT.

The CDR3 is CASSYNMEGTSAEQYV. In DNA form, the CDR3 reads TGTGCCAGCAGCTACAACATGGAGGGGACTAGTGCCGAGCAGTACGTC. The chain has TRBV3-1 (or the pseudogene TRBV3-2) and TRBJ2-7; 8 bases match TRBD2. The CDR3 runs 16 residues. The V gene end was trimmed by 5 bases and the J gene end by 6 bases; junction bases not matched to a gene: 15. Germline V gene data show CDR1 as LGHDT and CDR2 as YNNKEL (reference sequence).

The chain combines TRBV7-9 with TRBJ1-1; 9 nucleotides line up with TRBD1. The germline gives CDR1 SEHNR, CDR2 FQNEAQ (reference sequence). With V trimmed by 3 bases and J by 4 bases, 3 bases remained unmatched. The CDR3 consists of 14 residues. The CDR3 DNA follows: TGTGCCAGCAGCTTCGGGACAGGGTTCACTGAAGCTTTCTTT. Its protein is CASSFGTGFTEAFF.

The V gene is TRBV19, the J gene TRBJ1-1; tentative D call: TRBD1 (6 bases). The CDR3 spans 13 residues. Germline-derived CDR1 and CDR2 are LNHDA and SQIVND (reference sequence). Trimming pared 6 bases from V and 3 bases from J, leaving 11 bases between. For the CDR3, the DNA is TGTGCCAGTAGGACACAGGGTTACACTGAAGCTTTCTTT. It translates to CASRTQGYTEAFF.

J is TRBJ1-1 and V is TRBV6-2 or TRBV6-3; TRBD1 might be the D (5 bases). V was trimmed by 4 bases and J by 4 bases, leaving 7 bases between them. The CDR3 consists of 12 residues. Germline CDR1 MNHEY, CDR2 SVGEGT. The CDR3 sequence is CASSLTGTEAFF. The DNA of the CDR3 is TGTGCCAGCAGTTTAACAGGCACTGAAGCTTTCTTT.

The chain is built from TRBV3-1 (or the pseudogene TRBV3-2) and TRBJ2-3; TRBD2 matches at 8 bases. Germline assignment: CDR1 LGHDT and CDR2 YNNKEL (reference sequence). V lost 0 bases, J lost 3 bases, and 5 bases stayed unmatched. This CDR3 is built from 16 residues. CDR3 sequence: CASSQDFGGATDTQYF. The DNA of the CDR3 is TGTGCCAGCAGCCAAGATTTCGGGGGGGCGACAGATACGCAGTATTTT.

This clone was seen a few times. The rearrangement joins TRBV18 to TRBJ1-1; no clear D. CDR1 and CDR2 (germline): KGHSH, LQKENI. This CDR3 has 14 residues. Trimming took off 1 base at V and 2 bases at J, with 8 bases between the two ends. CDR3 in amino acids: CASSPQQLNTEAFF. As DNA, the CDR3 is TGTGCCAGCTCACCACAGCAACTAAACACTGAAGCTTTCTTT.

The chain employs TRBV20-1 and TRBJ2-1; 11 bases line up with TRBD2. Germline V gene data show CDR1 as DFQATT and CDR2 as SNEGSKA (reference sequence). The CDR3 is made up of 13 amino acids. The V gene end was trimmed by 3 bases and the J gene end by 10 bases; junction bases not matched to a gene: 5. The CDR3: CSASRLAGGEQFF. CDR3 bases: TGCAGTGCTAGTAGGCTAGCGGGAGGCGAGCAGTTCTTC.

CDR3 amino acids: CASSPTQDSQYV. The DNA for the CDR3 is TGTGCCAGCAGTCCCACCCAGGATAGTCAGTACGTC. The rearrangement joins TRBV6-2 or TRBV6-3 to TRBJ2-7, with D unresolved. The CDR3 contains 12 residues. The germline V and J ends were trimmed by 5 bases and 10 bases, with 15 bases remaining between them. From germline, CDR1 is MNHEY and CDR2 SVGEGT.

The CDR3 coding sequence is TGTGCCAGCAGCGTAGAGGGCAGGGTGGGAGAAAAACTGTTTTTT. It encodes CASSVEGRVGEKLFF. The chain recombines TRBV9 with TRBJ1-4; possibly TRBD1 for D (5 bases). The CDR3 has 15 amino acids. The germline V gene encodes CDR1 SGDLS and CDR2 YYNGEE. V was pared by 0 bases and J by 8 bases, with 14 bases between.

This chain uses TRBV7-3 with TRBJ1-1; D is possibly TRBD1 (6 bases). The CDR3 runs to 14 residues. Germline V gene sequence: CDR1 SGHTA, CDR2 FQGTGA. Trimming took 6 bases from V and 1 from J, leaving 12 bases between them. The CDR3 reads CASSSQGGNTEAFF. The CDR3 DNA reads as TGTGCCAGCAGTTCACAGGGCGGGAACACTGAAGCTTTCTTT.

The chain links TRBV28 to TRBJ2-7; tentative D call: TRBD2 (5 bases). The CDR3 extends over 17 amino acids. From germline, CDR1 is MDHEN and CDR2 SYDVKM. V was shortened by 4 bases and J by 2 bases, with 21 bases between the two germline ends. In DNA, the CDR3 is TGTGCCAGCAGTTCAGTTTGGGAGTCTAGAGGGCCCTACGAGCAGTACGTC. Amino acid sequence: CASSSVWESRGPYEQYV.

This clone appeared a single time. The J gene is TRBJ1-5, the V gene TRBV2; D not certain. Trimming removed 6 bases from V and 7 bases from J, with 13 bases in between. This CDR3 contains 13 residues. Germline CDR1 and CDR2: SNHLY and FYNNEI. The CDR3 DNA follows: TGTGCCAGCAGGGCCGTACTAGGGCAGCCCCAGCATTTT. The encoded protein is CASRAVLGQPQHF.

The chain joins TRBV19 to TRBJ2-5; D perhaps matches TRBD1 (5 bases). V was shortened by 4 bases and J by 4 bases, with 10 bases between the two germline ends. The CDR3 runs to 13 residues. Germline V lookup: CDR1 LNHDA, CDR2 SQIVND (reference sequence). The CDR3 sequence is CASSTTGAETQYF. CDR3 DNA sequence: TGTGCCAGTAGTACCACAGGAGCAGAGACCCAGTACTTC.

The chain recombines TRBV6-1 with TRBJ2-3; the match to TRBD2 covers 10 bases. Germline assignment: CDR1 MNHNS and CDR2 SASEGT. With V trimmed by 6 bases and J by 15 bases, 12 bases remained unmatched. This CDR3 region has 13 residues. CDR3 in DNA: TGTGCCAGCAGACAAACAACTAGCGGGAATAACTATTTT. This translates into CASRQTTSGNNYF.

The chain links TRBV4-1 to TRBJ1-2; 8 positions agree with TRBD1. From germline, CDR1 is MGHRA and CDR2 YSYEKL. V lost 4 bases and J lost 4; bases outside the gene matches: 8. The CDR3 runs to 15 residues. CDR3 sequence: CASSLRGQGFYGYTF. Written as DNA, the CDR3 is TGCGCCAGCAGCCTAAGAGGACAGGGCTTCTATGGCTACACCTTC.

The V and J genes are TRBV7-2 and TRBJ2-5; 8 nucleotides match TRBD1. Germline V CDR1 and CDR2: SGHTA, FQGNSA. Trimming removed 2 bases from V and 2 bases from J; junction bases left unmatched: 4. The CDR3 runs 15 residues. This CDR3 reads CASSLNGQGQETQYF. In nucleotides, the CDR3 is TGTGCCAGCAGCTTAAACGGACAGGGTCAAGAGACCCAGTACTTC.

The chain links TRBV19 to TRBJ1-3; tentative D call: TRBD1 (5 bases). The CDR3 loop spans 18 amino acids. In germline, CDR1 is LNHDA, CDR2 SQIVND (reference sequence). Trimming shortened V by 10 bases and J by 2 bases, and 27 bases separated the two germline ends. The CDR3 loop is CATQHRGTQPSAGNTIYF. The CDR3 bases are TGTGCCACTCAACATCGGGGGACGCAACCAAGCGCTGGAAACACCATATATTTT.

V and J are TRBV5-1 and TRBJ1-2; the D gene is possibly TRBD1 (5 bases). Trimming shortened V by 6 bases and J by 4 bases, and 16 bases separated the two germline ends. The CDR3 is 14 amino acids. CDR1 and CDR2 from the germline V gene are SGHRS and YFSETQ. The CDR3 nucleotides read TGCGCCAGCACCGCGGGGGGAATACCCTATGGCTACACCTTC. Its protein is CASTAGGIPYGYTF.

The J gene is TRBJ1-4, the V gene TRBV7-6, with D maybe TRBD1 (5 bases). Per germline, CDR1 SGHVS and CDR2 FNYEAQ. The length of the CDR3 is 13 residues. V shed 5 bases and J shed 8 bases, with 12 bases lying between them. The CDR3: CASSLGHPEKLFF. In DNA, the CDR3 is TGTGCCAGCAGCCTCGGACACCCCGAAAAACTGTTTTTT.

This clone was detected only a few times. The CDR3 sequence is CASSESPETGELFF. DNA of the CDR3: TGCGCCAGCAGTGAGTCCCCTGAGACCGGGGAGCTGTTTTTT. The chain has TRBV10-1 and TRBJ2-2; D remains unclear. The CDR3 is made up of 14 amino acids. Germline CDR1 reads WNHNN; CDR2 reads SYGVQD (reference sequence). Trimming removed 0 bases from V and 5 bases from J, with 7 bases in between.

The chain combines TRBV7-6 with TRBJ2-1, with TRBD2 identical over 9 bases. The V segment lost 0 bases and the J segment 7 bases; nucleotides outside the gene matches: 10. The CDR3 contains 17 residues. Germline V gene lookup returns CDR1 SGHVS and CDR2 FNYEAQ. CDR3: CASSLAGRGRAENEQFF. CDR3 DNA: TGTGCCAGCAGCTTAGCGGGTCGCGGGAGGGCAGAGAATGAGCAGTTCTTC.

The gene calls are TRBV27 and TRBJ2-3, with D possibly being TRBD1 (6 bases). Per the germline V gene, CDR1 is MNHEY and CDR2 is SMNVEV (reference sequence). The CDR3 is 14 residues long. Between the trimmed V and J ends, which lost 6 bases and 2 bases, there was a span of 12 bases. The chain's CDR3 is CASRYGQITDTQYF. In nucleotides, the CDR3 is TGTGCCAGCAGATACGGACAGATCACAGATACGCAGTATTTT.

The chain combines TRBV3-1 (or the pseudogene TRBV3-2) with TRBJ2-1; 9 bases are shared with TRBD2. The CDR3 is 20 residues long. CDR1 and CDR2 (germline): LGHDT, YNNKEL (reference sequence). The V gene end was trimmed by 1 base and the J gene end by 0 bases; junction bases not matched to a gene: 13. The CDR3 spells CASSQGPGLATFSSYNEQFF. The DNA for the CDR3 is TGTGCCAGCAGCCAAGGACCGGGACTAGCAACATTTAGCTCCTACAATGAGCAGTTCTTC.

The CDR3 loop reads CASSQRRGGGTEAFF. For the CDR3, the DNA is TGTGCCAGCAGCCAACGGCGGGGCGGCGGGACTGAAGCTTTCTTT. The chain joins TRBV3-1 (or the pseudogene TRBV3-2) to TRBJ1-1, with D perhaps matching TRBD1 (5 bases). The ends were cut back, 2 bases at V and 5 bases at J, with 15 bases in the middle. Germline assignment: CDR1 LGHDT and CDR2 YNNKEL (reference sequence). The CDR3 covers 15 residues.

DNA for the CDR3: TGTGCCAGCAGGCTGACCCCTAGCGGGAGGCATTGGACAGATACGCAGTATTTT. This encodes CASRLTPSGRHWTDTQYF. The rearrangement joins TRBV21-1 to TRBJ2-3; TRBD2 is the table's D call and was not checked against the DNA. TRBV21-1 is labeled a pseudogene. This CDR3 is 18 amino acids long.

The chain uses TRBV19 and TRBJ2-1, with D unresolved. This CDR3 is 13 amino acids long. The germline gives CDR1 LNHDA, CDR2 SQIVND (reference sequence). V was trimmed by 1 base and J by 4 bases, leaving 5 bases between them. As DNA, the CDR3 is TGTGCCAGTAGTATAGCCCTGTACAATGAGCAGTTCTTC. Protein: CASSIALYNEQFF.

The chain is built from TRBV5-4 and TRBJ1-2, with TRBD1 identical over 10 bases. V shed 4 bases and J 8 bases; nucleotides not matched to a gene: 5. This CDR3 is built from 13 residues. Germline-derived CDR1 and CDR2 are SGHNT and YYREEE (reference sequence). The CDR3 spells CASSPGQGRGYTF. The CDR3, as DNA: TGTGCCAGCAGCCCGGGACAGGGGCGCGGCTACACCTTC.

The CDR3 region is CASSQDWHRVRDGTEAFF. CDR3 bases: TGTGCCAGCAGCCAAGACTGGCACCGGGTCCGGGATGGGACTGAAGCTTTCTTT. The chain couples TRBV3-1 (or the pseudogene TRBV3-2) to TRBJ1-1; D gene ambiguous. The germline V and J ends were trimmed by 0 bases and 5 bases, with 22 bases remaining between them. CDR1 is LGHDT and CDR2 is YNNKEL in the germline V gene (reference sequence). The CDR3 covers 18 residues.

This rearrangement joins TRBV4-1 to TRBJ1-6, with D hard to call. With 4 bases removed from V and 6 bases from J, the gap between germline ends came to 13 bases. This CDR3 has 15 residues. Germline V gene data show CDR1 as MGHRA and CDR2 as YSYEKL. CDR3: CASSLEGFGNSPLHF. The CDR3 DNA reads TGCGCCAGCAGCCTCGAGGGTTTCGGTAATTCACCCCTCCACTTT.